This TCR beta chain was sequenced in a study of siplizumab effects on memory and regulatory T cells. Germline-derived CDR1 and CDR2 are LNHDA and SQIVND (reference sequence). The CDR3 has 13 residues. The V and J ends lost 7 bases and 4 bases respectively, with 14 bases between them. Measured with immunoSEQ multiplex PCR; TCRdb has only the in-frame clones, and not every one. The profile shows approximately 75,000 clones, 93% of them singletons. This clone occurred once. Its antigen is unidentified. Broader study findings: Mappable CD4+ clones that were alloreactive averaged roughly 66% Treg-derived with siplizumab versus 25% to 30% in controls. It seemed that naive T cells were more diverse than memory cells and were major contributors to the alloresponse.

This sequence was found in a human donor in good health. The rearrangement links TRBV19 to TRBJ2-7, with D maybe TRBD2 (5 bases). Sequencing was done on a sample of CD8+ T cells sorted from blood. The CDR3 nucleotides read TGTGCCAGTAACGACGGGATAGGGTACGAGCAGTACTTC. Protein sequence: CASNDGIGYEQYF. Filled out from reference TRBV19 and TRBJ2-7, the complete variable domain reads DGGITQSPKYLFRKEGQNVTLSCEQNLNHDAMYWYRQDPGQGLRLIYYSQIVNDFQKGDIAEGYSVSREKKESFPLTVTSAQKNPTAFYLCASNDGIGYEQYFGPGTRLTVT.